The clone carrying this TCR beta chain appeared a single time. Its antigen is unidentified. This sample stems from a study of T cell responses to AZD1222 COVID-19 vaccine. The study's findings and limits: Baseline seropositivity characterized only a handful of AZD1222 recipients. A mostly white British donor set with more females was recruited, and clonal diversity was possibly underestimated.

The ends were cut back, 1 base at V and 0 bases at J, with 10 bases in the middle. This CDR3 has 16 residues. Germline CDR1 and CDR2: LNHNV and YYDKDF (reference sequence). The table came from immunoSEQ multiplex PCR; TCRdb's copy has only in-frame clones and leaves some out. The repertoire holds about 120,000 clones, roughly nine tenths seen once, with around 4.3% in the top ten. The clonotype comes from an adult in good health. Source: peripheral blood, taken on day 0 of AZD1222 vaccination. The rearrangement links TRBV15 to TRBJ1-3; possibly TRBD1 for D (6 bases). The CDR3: CATSRAGVHSGNTIYF. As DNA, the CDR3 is TGTGCCACCAGCAGAGCAGGGGTCCACTCTGGAAACACCATATATTTT.